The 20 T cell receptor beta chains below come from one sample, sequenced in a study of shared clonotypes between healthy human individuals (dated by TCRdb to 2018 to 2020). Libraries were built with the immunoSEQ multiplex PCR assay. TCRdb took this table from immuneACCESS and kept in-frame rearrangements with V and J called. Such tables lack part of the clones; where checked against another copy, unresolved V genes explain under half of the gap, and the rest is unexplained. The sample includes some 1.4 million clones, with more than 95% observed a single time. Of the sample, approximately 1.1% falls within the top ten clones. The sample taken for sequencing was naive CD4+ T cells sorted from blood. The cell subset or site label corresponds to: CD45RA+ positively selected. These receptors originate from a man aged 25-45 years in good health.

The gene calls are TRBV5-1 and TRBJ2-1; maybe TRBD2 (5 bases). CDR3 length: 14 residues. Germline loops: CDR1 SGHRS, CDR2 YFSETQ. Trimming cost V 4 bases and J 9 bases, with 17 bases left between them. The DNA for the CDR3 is TGCGCCAGCAGCGGTCTCGAGGGCTCTATTGAGCAGTTCTTC. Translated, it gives CASSGLEGSIEQFF.

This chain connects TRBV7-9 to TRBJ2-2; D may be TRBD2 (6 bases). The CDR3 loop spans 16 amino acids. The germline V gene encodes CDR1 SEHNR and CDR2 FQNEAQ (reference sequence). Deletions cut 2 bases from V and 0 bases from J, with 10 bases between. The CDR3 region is CASSLPGRTNTGELFF. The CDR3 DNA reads TGTGCCAGCAGCTTACCCGGGAGAACGAACACCGGGGAGCTGTTTTTT.

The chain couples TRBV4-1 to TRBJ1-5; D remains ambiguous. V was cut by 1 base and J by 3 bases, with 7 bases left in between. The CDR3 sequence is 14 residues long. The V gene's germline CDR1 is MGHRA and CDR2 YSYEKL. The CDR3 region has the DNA TGCGCCAGCAGCCAAGTACACCACAATCAGCCCCAGCATTTT. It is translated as CASSQVHHNQPQHF.

The CDR3 sequence is CASSQQVLNTGELFF. The CDR3 DNA follows: TGTGCCAGCTCCCAACAGGTCTTGAACACCGGGGAGCTGTTTTTT. The V and J genes are TRBV18 and TRBJ2-2, with D possibly being TRBD1 (5 bases). The CDR3 length is 15 residues. Germline CDR1 is KGHSH and CDR2 is LQKENI. The germline V and J ends were trimmed by 6 bases and 1 base, with 12 bases remaining between them.

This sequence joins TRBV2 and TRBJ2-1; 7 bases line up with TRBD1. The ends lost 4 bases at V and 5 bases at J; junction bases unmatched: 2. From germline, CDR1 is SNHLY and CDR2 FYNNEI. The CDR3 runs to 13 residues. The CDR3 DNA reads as TGTGCCAGCAGTGCGGGACAGAACAATGAGCAGTTCTTC. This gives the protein CASSAGQNNEQFF. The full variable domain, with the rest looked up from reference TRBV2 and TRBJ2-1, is EPEVTQTPSHQVTQMGQEVILRCVPISNHLYFYWYRQILGQKVEFLVSFYNNEISEKSEIFDDQFSVERPDGSNFTLKIRSTKLEDSAMYFCASSAGQNNEQFFGPGTRLTVL.

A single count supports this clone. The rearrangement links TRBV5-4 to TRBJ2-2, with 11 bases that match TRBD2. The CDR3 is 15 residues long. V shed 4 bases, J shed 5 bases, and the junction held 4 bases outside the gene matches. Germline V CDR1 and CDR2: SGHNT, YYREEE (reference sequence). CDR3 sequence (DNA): TGTGCCAGCAGCCTGACTAGCGGGACTACCGGGGAGCTGTTTTTT. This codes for CASSLTSGTTGELFF.

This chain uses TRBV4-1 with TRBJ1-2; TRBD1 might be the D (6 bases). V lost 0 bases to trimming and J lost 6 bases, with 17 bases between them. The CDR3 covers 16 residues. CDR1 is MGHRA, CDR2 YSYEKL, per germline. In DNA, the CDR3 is TGCGCCAGCAGCCAAGATCCCGGCAGGGGATTTAATGGCTACACCTTC. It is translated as CASSQDPGRGFNGYTF.

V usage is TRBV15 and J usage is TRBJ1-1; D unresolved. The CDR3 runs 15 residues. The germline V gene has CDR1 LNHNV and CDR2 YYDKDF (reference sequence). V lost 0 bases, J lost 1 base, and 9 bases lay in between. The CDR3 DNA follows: TGTGCCACCAGCAGAGATCGAGGGTCGAACACTGAAGCTTTCTTT. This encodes CATSRDRGSNTEAFF. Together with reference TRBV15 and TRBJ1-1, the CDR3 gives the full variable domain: DAMVIQNPRYQVTQFGKPVTLSCSQTLNHNVMYWYQQKSSQAPKLLFHYYDKDFNNEADTPDNFQSRRPNTSFCFLDIRSPGLGDTAMYLCATSRDRGSNTEAFFGQGTRLTVV.

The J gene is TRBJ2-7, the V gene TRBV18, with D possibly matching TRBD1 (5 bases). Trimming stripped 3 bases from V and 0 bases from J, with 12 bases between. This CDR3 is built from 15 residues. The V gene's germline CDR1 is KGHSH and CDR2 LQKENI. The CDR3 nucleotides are TGTGCCAGCTCACCGCTGGACATTTCCTCCTACGAGCAGTACTTC. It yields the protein CASSPLDISSYEQYF.

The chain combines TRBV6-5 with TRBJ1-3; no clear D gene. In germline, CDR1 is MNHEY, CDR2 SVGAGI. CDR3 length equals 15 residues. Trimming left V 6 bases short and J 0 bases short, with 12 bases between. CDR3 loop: CASSPEGLSGNTIYF. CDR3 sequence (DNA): TGTGCCAGCAGCCCGGAAGGTCTCTCTGGAAACACCATATATTTT.

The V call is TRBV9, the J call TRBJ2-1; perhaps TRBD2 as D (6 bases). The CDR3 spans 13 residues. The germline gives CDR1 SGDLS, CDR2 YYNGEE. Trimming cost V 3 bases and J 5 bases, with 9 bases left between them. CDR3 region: CASSGLGHNEQFF. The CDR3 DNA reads TGTGCCAGCAGCGGACTAGGACACAATGAGCAGTTCTTC.

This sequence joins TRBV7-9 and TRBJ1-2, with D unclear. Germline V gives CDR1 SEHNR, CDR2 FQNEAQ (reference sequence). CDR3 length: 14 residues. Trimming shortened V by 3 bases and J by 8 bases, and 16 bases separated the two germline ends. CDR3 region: CASSFAGNFLGYTF. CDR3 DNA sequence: TGTGCCAGCAGCTTTGCGGGTAACTTTTTAGGCTACACCTTC.

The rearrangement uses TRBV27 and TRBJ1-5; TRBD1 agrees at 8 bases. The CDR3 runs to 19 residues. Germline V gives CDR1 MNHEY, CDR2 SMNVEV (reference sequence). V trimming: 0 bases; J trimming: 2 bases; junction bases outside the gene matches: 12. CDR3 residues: CASSLSRQGRHRGNQPQHF. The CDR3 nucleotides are TGTGCCAGCAGTTTATCTCGACAGGGGCGACATCGCGGCAATCAGCCCCAGCATTTT.

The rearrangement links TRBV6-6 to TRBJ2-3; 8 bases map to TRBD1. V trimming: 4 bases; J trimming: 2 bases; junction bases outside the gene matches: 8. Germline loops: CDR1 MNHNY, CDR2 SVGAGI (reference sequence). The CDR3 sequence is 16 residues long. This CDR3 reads CASSSAGQGNTDTQYF. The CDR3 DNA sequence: TGTGCCAGCAGTTCCGCAGGACAGGGTAACACAGATACGCAGTATTTT.

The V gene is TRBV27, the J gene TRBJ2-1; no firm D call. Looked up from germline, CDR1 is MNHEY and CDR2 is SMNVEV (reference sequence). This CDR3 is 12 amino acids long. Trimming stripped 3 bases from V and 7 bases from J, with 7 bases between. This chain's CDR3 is CASSFAVNEQFF. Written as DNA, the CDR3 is TGTGCCAGCAGTTTCGCGGTAAATGAGCAGTTCTTC.

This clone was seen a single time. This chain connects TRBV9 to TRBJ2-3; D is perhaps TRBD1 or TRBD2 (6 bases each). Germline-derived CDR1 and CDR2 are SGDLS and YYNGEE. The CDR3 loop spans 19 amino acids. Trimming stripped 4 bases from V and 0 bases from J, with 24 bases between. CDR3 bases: TGTGCCAGCAGCTTCCGGGGGCCGGCAAAGGGGACTAGCACAGATACGCAGTATTTT. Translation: CASSFRGPAKGTSTDTQYF.

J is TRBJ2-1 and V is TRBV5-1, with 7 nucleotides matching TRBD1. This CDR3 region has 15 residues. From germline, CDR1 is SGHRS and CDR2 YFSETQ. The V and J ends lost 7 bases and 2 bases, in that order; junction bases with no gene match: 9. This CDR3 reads CASGRTGEPYNEQFF. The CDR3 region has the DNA TGCGCCAGCGGGAGAACAGGGGAGCCCTACAATGAGCAGTTCTTC.

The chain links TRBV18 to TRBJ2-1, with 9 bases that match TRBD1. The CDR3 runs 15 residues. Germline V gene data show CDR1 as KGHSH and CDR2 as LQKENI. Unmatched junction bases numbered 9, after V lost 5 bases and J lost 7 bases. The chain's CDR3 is CASSIKQQGANEQFF. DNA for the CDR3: TGTGCCAGCTCAATTAAGCAACAGGGGGCGAATGAGCAGTTCTTC.

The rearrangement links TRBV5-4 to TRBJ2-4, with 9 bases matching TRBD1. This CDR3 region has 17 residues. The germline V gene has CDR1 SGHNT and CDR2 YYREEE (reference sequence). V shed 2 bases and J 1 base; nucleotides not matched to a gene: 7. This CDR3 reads CASSLSIGTGAKNIQYF. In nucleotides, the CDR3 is TGTGCCAGCAGCTTATCTATAGGGACAGGGGCCAAAAACATTCAGTACTTC.

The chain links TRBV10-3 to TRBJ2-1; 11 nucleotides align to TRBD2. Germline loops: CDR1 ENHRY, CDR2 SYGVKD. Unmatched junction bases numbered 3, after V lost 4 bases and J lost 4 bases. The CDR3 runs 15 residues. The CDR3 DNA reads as TGTGCCATCAGTGTAAGACTAGCGGGGTACAATGAGCAGTTCTTC. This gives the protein CAISVRLAGYNEQFF.